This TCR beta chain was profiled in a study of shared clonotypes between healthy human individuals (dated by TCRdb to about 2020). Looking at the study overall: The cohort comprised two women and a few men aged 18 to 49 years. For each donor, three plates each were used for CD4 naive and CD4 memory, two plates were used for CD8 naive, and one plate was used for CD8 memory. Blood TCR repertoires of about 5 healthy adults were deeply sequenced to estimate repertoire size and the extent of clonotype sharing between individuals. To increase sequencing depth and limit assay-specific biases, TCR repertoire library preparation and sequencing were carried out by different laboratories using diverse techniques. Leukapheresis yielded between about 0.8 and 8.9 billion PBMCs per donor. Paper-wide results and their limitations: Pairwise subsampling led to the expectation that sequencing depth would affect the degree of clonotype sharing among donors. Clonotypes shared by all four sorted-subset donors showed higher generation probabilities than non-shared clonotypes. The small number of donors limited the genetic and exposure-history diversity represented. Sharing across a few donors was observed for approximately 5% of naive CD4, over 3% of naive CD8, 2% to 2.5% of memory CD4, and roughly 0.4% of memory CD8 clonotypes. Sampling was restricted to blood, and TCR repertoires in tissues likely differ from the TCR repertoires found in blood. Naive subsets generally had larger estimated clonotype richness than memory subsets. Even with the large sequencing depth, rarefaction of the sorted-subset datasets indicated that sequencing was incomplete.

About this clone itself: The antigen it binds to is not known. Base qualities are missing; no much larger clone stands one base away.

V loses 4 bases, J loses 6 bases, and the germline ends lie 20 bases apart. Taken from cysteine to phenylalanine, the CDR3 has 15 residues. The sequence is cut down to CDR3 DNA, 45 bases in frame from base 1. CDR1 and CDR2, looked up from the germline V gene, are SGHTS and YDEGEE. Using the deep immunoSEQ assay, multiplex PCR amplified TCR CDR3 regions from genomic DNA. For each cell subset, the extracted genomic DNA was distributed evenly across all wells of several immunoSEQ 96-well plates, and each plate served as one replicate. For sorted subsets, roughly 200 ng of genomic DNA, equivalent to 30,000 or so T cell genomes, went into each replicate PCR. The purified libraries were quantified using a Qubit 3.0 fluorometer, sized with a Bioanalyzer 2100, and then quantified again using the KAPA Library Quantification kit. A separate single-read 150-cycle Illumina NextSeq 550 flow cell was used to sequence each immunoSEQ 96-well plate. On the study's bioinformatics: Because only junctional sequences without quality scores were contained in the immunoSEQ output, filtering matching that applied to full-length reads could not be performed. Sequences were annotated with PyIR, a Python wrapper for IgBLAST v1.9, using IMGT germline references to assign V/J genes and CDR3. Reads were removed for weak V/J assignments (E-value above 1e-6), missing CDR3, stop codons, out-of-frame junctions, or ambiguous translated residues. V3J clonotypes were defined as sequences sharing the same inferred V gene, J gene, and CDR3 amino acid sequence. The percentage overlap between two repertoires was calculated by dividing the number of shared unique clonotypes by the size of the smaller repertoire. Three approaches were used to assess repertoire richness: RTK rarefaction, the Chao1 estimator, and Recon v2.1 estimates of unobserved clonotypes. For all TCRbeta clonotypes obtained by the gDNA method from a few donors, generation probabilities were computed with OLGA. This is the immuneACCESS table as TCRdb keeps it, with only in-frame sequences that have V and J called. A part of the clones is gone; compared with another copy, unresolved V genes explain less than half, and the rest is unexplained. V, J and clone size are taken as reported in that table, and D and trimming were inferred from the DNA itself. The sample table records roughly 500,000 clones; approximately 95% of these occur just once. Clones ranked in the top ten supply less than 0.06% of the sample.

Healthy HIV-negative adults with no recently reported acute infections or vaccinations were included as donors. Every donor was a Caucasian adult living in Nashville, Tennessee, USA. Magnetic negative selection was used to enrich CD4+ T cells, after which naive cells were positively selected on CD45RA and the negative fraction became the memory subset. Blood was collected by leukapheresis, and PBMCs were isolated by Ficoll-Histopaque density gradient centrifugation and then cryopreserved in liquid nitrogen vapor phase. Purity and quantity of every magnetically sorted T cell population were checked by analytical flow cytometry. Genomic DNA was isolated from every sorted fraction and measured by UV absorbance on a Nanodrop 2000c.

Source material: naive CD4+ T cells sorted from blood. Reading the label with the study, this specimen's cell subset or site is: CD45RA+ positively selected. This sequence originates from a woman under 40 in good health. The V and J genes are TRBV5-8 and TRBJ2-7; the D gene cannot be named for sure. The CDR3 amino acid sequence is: CASSARSHSTLEQYF. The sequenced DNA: TGTGCCAGCAGCGCGAGGAGCCACTCCACTCTCGAGCAGTACTTC.